This T cell receptor (beta chain) derives from a study of human T cells and chemical hapten exposure. The wider study: A patient group, mainly female, showed alopecia areata, totalis or universalis.

The time point denotes: patch test 1, 2 weeks after DPC sensitization. Treatment of the sample: therapeutic diphenylcyclopropenone sensitization with weekly scalp DPC. Patches went on only after blood had been drawn each time. The study's findings and limits: While controls formed fewer of them, expanded TCRs formed significantly more large CDR3 similarity clusters. Having alopecia, donors may respond immunologically unlike healthy people.

TCRdb re-called the RACE reads with MiXCR, one entry per CDR3 protein. The sample holds approximately 80,000 distinct CDR3 sequences, roughly 10% seen once. This clonotype was recorded many times. Its antigen is currently unknown. Trimming removed 3 bases from V and 2 bases from J, with 5 bases in between. CDR1 and CDR2 (germline): DFQATT, SNEGSKA (reference sequence). The CDR3 is 12 residues long. This clonotype was sampled from a woman aged 45-59 years with alopecia areata. Some clones in this sample may be carry-over from other donors' samples. The genes are TRBV20-1 and TRBJ1-5, with D hard to call. Here the sequenced sample was whole blood, taken in connection with sensitization to the hapten diphenylcyclopropenone (DPC). Here the CDR3 reads CSARDGNQPQHF. In DNA, the CDR3 is TGCAGTGCTAGGGATGGCAATCAGCCCCAGCATTTT.